The 18 T cell receptor beta chains listed next were all sequenced from one sample in a study of monozygotic twins with inflammatory bowel disease. TCRdb reanalyzed the 5' RACE reads, giving one entry per CDR3 protein sequence and no DNA. The sample totals just over 300,000 distinct CDR3 sequences. The source material was blood. These receptors originate from a human donor with ulcerative colitis or Crohn's disease, or a healthy co-twin of an affected twin (not recorded which).

This rearrangement joins TRBV7-2 to TRBJ2-5. Germline CDR1 SGHTA, CDR2 FQGNSA. This CDR3 has 12 amino acids. CDR3 sequence: CASSLDAGTQYF. Full variable domain (outside the CDR3, taken from reference TRBV7-2 and TRBJ2-5): GAGVSQSPSNKVTEKGKDVELRCDPISGHTALYWYRQSLGQGLEFLIYFQGNSAPDKSGLPSDRFSAERTGGSVSTLTIQRTQQEDSAVYLCASSLDAGTQYFGPGTRLLVL.

This sequence joins TRBV11-1 and TRBJ2-3; the D gene TCRdb calls, TRBD2, cannot be checked with no DNA. This CDR3 has 18 residues. Germline loops: CDR1 SGHAT, CDR2 FQDESV (reference sequence). CDR3 amino acids: CASSSTSAFIRSTDTQYF.

This rearrangement joins TRBV6-1 to TRBJ2-1; TCRdb outputs TRBD1, but without DNA this stays unchecked. Germline loops: CDR1 MNHNS, CDR2 SASEGT. The CDR3 totals 14 residues. This CDR3 is CASTPGIIQGEQFF.

The chain combines TRBV27 with TRBJ1-1. The CDR3 runs to 14 residues. Germline CDR1 MNHEY, CDR2 SMNVEV (reference sequence). The CDR3 loop reads CASSLATGNTEAFF.

The chain combines TRBV20-1 with TRBJ2-5; TCRdb reports TRBD2, a call that lacks DNA to check it against. The CDR3 runs to 15 residues. Germline CDR1 reads DFQATT; CDR2 reads SNEGSKA (reference sequence). The CDR3 spells CSARAGTSGKETQYF.

The chain uses TRBV29-1 and TRBJ2-6; no DNA is available, so the TRBD1 call from TCRdb remains unchecked. CDR1 is SQVTM and CDR2 is ANQGSEA in the germline V gene. This CDR3 region has 15 residues. CDR3 protein: CSARGGNSGANVLTF.

The V call is TRBV6-2 or TRBV6-3, the J call TRBJ2-2. The germline CDR1 and CDR2 sequences are MNHEY and SVGEGT. This CDR3 comprises 14 residues. The CDR3 loop reads CASSYPTLTGELFF.

The gene calls are TRBV9 and TRBJ1-1; TCRdb outputs TRBD1, but without DNA this stays unchecked. The CDR3 has 15 amino acids. Per the germline V gene, CDR1 is SGDLS and CDR2 is YYNGEE. The CDR3 reads CASSDWDTMNTEAFF.

V usage is TRBV7-9 and J usage is TRBJ2-7; the D call from TCRdb, TRBD1, cannot be confirmed without DNA. Germline V gene data show CDR1 as SEHNR and CDR2 as FQNEAQ (reference sequence). CDR3 length equals 15 residues. The CDR3 sequence: CASSSADSISYEQYF.

The rearrangement joins TRBV5-6 to TRBJ1-1; TCRdb's D gene call, TRBD1, goes unchecked for lack of DNA. Germline V gene lookup returns CDR1 SGHDT and CDR2 YYEEEE. CDR3 length: 14 residues. Here the CDR3 reads CASSSGTLNTEVFF.

The gene calls are TRBV27 and TRBJ2-7. The CDR3 loop spans 15 amino acids. Germline V CDR1 and CDR2: MNHEY, SMNVEV (reference sequence). CDR3 in amino acids: CASGVPRGGSYEQYF.

The chain combines TRBV7-9 with TRBJ2-6; TCRdb proposes TRBD1, but this gene call is untestable without DNA. Germline values: CDR1 SEHNR, CDR2 FQNEAQ (reference sequence). This CDR3 has 17 residues. The CDR3 loop is CASSFRTGASGANVLTF.

This chain connects TRBV20-1 to TRBJ2-7; the D call from TCRdb, TRBD1, cannot be confirmed without DNA. The germline V gene encodes CDR1 DFQATT and CDR2 SNEGSKA (reference sequence). This CDR3 has 12 residues. The CDR3 is CSAGTGLCEQYF.

The chain joins TRBV3-1 to TRBJ1-2; TCRdb designates TRBD1, a call that cannot be tested without DNA. The CDR3 length is 15 residues. Germline V gives CDR1 LGHDT, CDR2 YNNKEL (reference sequence). CDR3 sequence: CASSQKGQGVGGYTF.

J is TRBJ1-1 and V is TRBV7-9. CDR1 and CDR2 (germline): SEHNR, FQNEAQ (reference sequence). The CDR3 is 14 residues long. CDR3 protein: CASSSEMRNTEAFF. Full variable domain (outside the CDR3, taken from reference TRBV7-9 and TRBJ1-1): DTGVSQNPRHKITKRGQNVTFRCDPISEHNRLYWYRQTLGQGPEFLTYFQNEAQLEKSRLLSDRFSAERPKGSFSTLEIQRTEQGDSAMYLCASSSEMRNTEAFFGQGTRLTVV.

This chain connects TRBV27 to TRBJ1-5. Germline loops: CDR1 MNHEY, CDR2 SMNVEV (reference sequence). The CDR3 contains 16 residues. The CDR3 sequence is CASKKIQGGRNQPQHF.

V gene TRBV7-2 combines with J gene TRBJ2-4; TCRdb's D gene call, TRBD2, goes unchecked for lack of DNA. This CDR3 has 16 amino acids. Germline-derived CDR1 and CDR2 are SGHTA and FQGNSA. This chain's CDR3 is CASSSRGGSGGNIQYF.

The V call is TRBV7-6, the J call TRBJ2-3; without DNA, the TCRdb call of TRBD2 cannot be checked. The germline CDR1 and CDR2 sequences are SGHVS and FNYEAQ. This CDR3 is 15 amino acids long. The CDR3 loop reads CASSLAQAPAGTQYF.